A selection of T cell receptor beta chains follows, all from one sample in a study of blood T cell repertoires in COVID-19. The repertoire was sequenced with immunoSEQ multiplex PCR; TCRdb's copy has only in-frame clones and lacks some. The sample lists under 150,000 clones, about three quarters occurring once. Sequenced: peripheral blood. The receptors derive from a man aged 80 or over with acute or convalescent COVID-19. CDR3s include the opening cysteine and the closing phenylalanine or tryptophan. A D gene is named only where the DNA matches it firmly. Size is omitted from some rows. Given values are once, few, many or a class for expanded clones.

CDR3 protein	CDR3 DNA	J gene	D gene	clone size	V gene
CASTDPSGGGLGELFF	TGTGCCAGCACCGACCCTAGCGGGGGAGGTCTCGGGGAGCTGTTTTTT	TRBJ2-2	TRBD2	.	TRBV11-2
CASSIVPDPNTEAFF	TGTGCCAGTAGTATAGTTCCAGATCCGAACACTGAAGCTTTCTTT	TRBJ1-1	.	.	TRBV19
CASSPGGGTLSKNIQYF	TGTGCCAGCAGCCCCGGGGGGGGGACATTATCCAAAAACATTCAGTACTTC	TRBJ2-4	TRBD2	.	TRBV7-9
CASSFATSGGSYEQYF	TGTGCCAGCAGTTTTGCGACTAGCGGGGGTTCCTACGAGCAGTACTTC	TRBJ2-7	TRBD2	.	TRBV28
CASSPDRGLEDTQYF	TGTGCCAGTAGTCCCGACAGGGGGCTGGAAGATACGCAGTATTTT	TRBJ2-3	TRBD1	few	TRBV19
CASSLGANYEQYF	TGTGCCAGCAGCTTAGGGGCGAACTACGAGCAGTACTTC	TRBJ2-7	.	.	TRBV7-2
CASSLTGTMNTEAFF	TGCGCCAGCAGCTTAACGGGAACTATGAACACTGAAGCTTTCTTT	TRBJ1-1	.	.	TRBV4-1
CAISEGQGGGELFF	TGTGCCATCAGTGAAGGGCAGGGAGGCGGGGAGCTGTTTTTT	TRBJ2-2	.	.	TRBV10-3
CASSLVSAGVYTF	TGTGCCAGCAGCTTGGTTTCGGCGGGCGTCTACACCTTC	TRBJ1-2	.	.	TRBV5-8
CASSLWVGGAHNSPLHF	TGTGCCAGCAGTTTATGGGTGGGGGGGGCGCATAATTCACCCCTCCACTTT	TRBJ1-6	.	.	TRBV28
CASRETNTGELFF	TGTGCCAGCAGAGAGACGAACACCGGGGAGCTGTTTTTT	TRBJ2-2	.	once	TRBV6-5
CASRGDGGGTAETQYF	TGTGCCAGCAGGGGGGATGGCGGGGGAACAGCGGAGACCCAGTACTTC	TRBJ2-5	TRBD2	once	TRBV7-2
CASSLVTGSSSYEQYF	TGCGCCAGCAGCTTGGTGACAGGGTCGTCCTCCTACGAGCAGTACTTC	TRBJ2-7	TRBD1	.	TRBV5-1
CASSSPGTGNTIYF	TGTGCCAGCTCATCTCCCGGGACAGGGAACACCATATATTTT	TRBJ1-3	TRBD1	.	TRBV18
CASSLQRGVNEQFF	TGTGCCAGCAGCTTGCAGCGGGGGGTCAATGAGCAGTTCTTC	TRBJ2-1	TRBD2	.	TRBV5-8
CAISENIATEAFF	TGTGCCATCAGTGAAAATATAGCTACTGAAGCTTTCTTT	TRBJ1-1	.	.	TRBV10-3
CASSTRDRGVGQPQHF	TGTGCCAGCAGTACCCGGGACAGGGGGGTTGGTCAGCCCCAGCATTTT	TRBJ1-5	TRBD1	once	TRBV27
CASTPGAGKETQYF	TGTGCCAGCACCCCCGGGGCGGGGAAAGAGACCCAGTACTTC	TRBJ2-5	.	.	TRBV27
CASSPYGQGQGYGYTF	TGCGCCAGCAGCCCCTACGGACAGGGGCAGGGATATGGCTACACCTTC	TRBJ1-2	TRBD1	.	TRBV5-1
CSASTGDDGYTF	TGCAGTGCTAGTACAGGGGACGATGGCTACACCTTC	TRBJ1-2	TRBD1	.	TRBV20-1
CASSRTGRYGYTF	TGTGCCAGTAGCAGGACAGGGCGCTATGGCTACACCTTC	TRBJ1-2	TRBD1	.	TRBV19
CASSFGQPPSLLFF	TGTGCCAGCAGCTTCGGACAGCCACCCTCCCTACTGTTTTTT	TRBJ1-4	.	.	TRBV5-6
CASGPRGTEDRAGELFF	TGTGCCAGCGGCCCTAGGGGGACAGAAGACAGGGCCGGGGAGCTGTTTTTT	TRBJ2-2	.	.	TRBV21-1
CATSRDRPGEAFF	TGTGCCACCAGCAGAGATCGCCCAGGCGAAGCTTTCTTT	TRBJ1-1	.	.	TRBV15
CASTSGDMNTEAFF	TGTGCCAGTACGTCTGGGGACATGAACACTGAAGCTTTCTTT	TRBJ1-1	.	.	TRBV19
CASALDRNQPQHF	TGTGCCAGCGCCTTAGACAGGAATCAGCCCCAGCATTTT	TRBJ1-5	.	.	TRBV7-3
CASSLVQVTDTQYF	TGTGCCAGCAGCTTGGTTCAGGTAACAGATACGCAGTATTTT	TRBJ2-3	.	once	TRBV5-5
CASRRGGVSTDTQYF	TGTGCCAGCCGGCGGGGGGGCGTTAGCACAGATACGCAGTATTTT	TRBJ2-3	TRBD2	.	TRBV5-4
CASSPQAQGFGANEKLFF	TGTGCCAGCAGCCCCCAAGCACAGGGCTTTGGGGCTAATGAAAAACTGTTTTTT	TRBJ1-4	.	few	TRBV7-2
CASSLVFRGGTEAFF	TGTGCCAGCAGCTTAGTTTTCAGGGGAGGGACTGAAGCTTTCTTT	TRBJ1-1	.	few	TRBV7-8
CASSTRQGGMAGELFF	TGTGCCAGTAGTACCCGACAGGGGGGGATGGCCGGGGAGCTGTTTTTT	TRBJ2-2	TRBD1	.	TRBV19
CASSSSTGRAFF	TGTGCCAGCAGCTCCTCGACAGGCAGAGCTTTCTTT	TRBJ1-1	.	.	TRBV5-4
CASSPRVEGTYNEQFF	TGTGCCAGCAGCCCCCGAGTGGAGGGGACCTACAATGAGCAGTTCTTC	TRBJ2-1	.	.	TRBV11-3
CASSSGQGGFREAFF	TGTGCCAGCAGCTCCGGGCAGGGGGGCTTTCGAGAAGCTTTCTTT	TRBJ1-1	TRBD1	.	TRBV11-2
CASSQAGGRVKGETQYF	TGTGCCAGCAGCCAAGCCGGGGGGAGGGTTAAGGGAGAGACCCAGTACTTC	TRBJ2-5	TRBD2	.	TRBV3-1/TRBV3-2
CASSLQRLVDTQYF	TGTGCCAGCAGCTTACAGCGCCTCGTAGATACGCAGTATTTT	TRBJ2-3	.	.	TRBV7-8
CASKGGIDYGYTF	TGTGCCAGCAAAGGGGGAATCGACTATGGCTACACCTTC	TRBJ1-2	.	.	TRBV28
CASSLRGGRKQYF	TGCGCCAGCAGCTTACGGGGGGGCCGCAAACAGTATTTT	TRBJ2-3	TRBD2	few	TRBV5-1
CASSSRGVPGELFF	TGTGCCAGCAGCTCCCGCGGCGTCCCCGGGGAGCTGTTTTTT	TRBJ2-2	.	.	TRBV6-2/TRBV6-3
CASSEANYGYTF	TGTGCCAGCAGCGAGGCTAACTATGGCTACACCTTC	TRBJ1-2	.	once	TRBV3-1/TRBV3-2
CASSSRANYEQYF	TGTGCCAGCAGTTCTAGAGCTAACTACGAGCAGTACTTC	TRBJ2-7	.	.	TRBV3-1/TRBV3-2
CASSPGQSNAEAFF	TGTGCCAGCAGCCCCGGACAATCAAACGCTGAAGCTTTCTTT	TRBJ1-1	.	.	TRBV4-2
CASRLLRDSNQPQHF	TGTGCCAGCCGCCTACTTCGTGATAGCAATCAGCCCCAGCATTTT	TRBJ1-5	.	.	TRBV6-6
CASSLGQGWYEQYF	TGTGCCAGCAGTTTGGGACAGGGGTGGTACGAGCAGTACTTC	TRBJ2-7	TRBD1	.	TRBV28